This T cell receptor beta chain emerged from a study of blood T cells in healthy people across ages. Note on this clonotype: One end of the junction does not line up with germline, which may come from a read error.

Next came a second PCR, run for roughly 6 to 11 cycles, which used a sample-barcoded 5' primer along with a J-beta primer mix. Each CDR3 protein gets one entry after TCRdb re-called the 5' RACE reads with MiXCR. The sample shows about 970,000 distinct CDR3 sequences, roughly 51% of them seen only once. Germline CDR1 reads LGHNA; CDR2 reads YNFKEQ. The CDR3 spans 16 residues. Caucasian individuals from Russia who were healthy and aged about 6 to 90 acted as donors. The rearrangement joins TRBV4-2 to TRBJ2-3, with D tentatively TRBD2 (6 bases). The clonotype was recovered from a woman between 55 and 75 years old in good health. Input material: blood. CDR3 bases: TGTGCCGGCAGCCAAGCCACCGGGACTTTGACAGATACGCAGTATTTT. Translating gives CAGSQATGTLTDTQYF.